The clone carrying this T cell receptor beta chain was seen only once. Only in-frame clones appear in the TCRdb table, and some are missing; sequencing was by immunoSEQ multiplex PCR. The sample contains about 95,000 clones, around 75% of which appear only once. V trimming: 4 bases; J trimming: 4 bases; junction bases outside the gene matches: 6. The CDR3 consists of 15 residues. CDR1 and CDR2 from the germline V gene are LGHNA and YNFKEQ. This specimen belongs to a study of CD8 T cell repertoires and HIV-1 epitope variants. As for the study in general: Tested: three Gag epitope families, Nef HW9 and YT9.

Source material: uncultured baseline CD8+ T cells from peripheral blood mononuclear cells (PBMCs). The rearrangement links TRBV4-2 to TRBJ2-7, with 11 bases matching TRBD2. This TCR was sampled from a male donor with HIV. CDR3 loop: CASSPSGTSGYEQYF. The CDR3 DNA sequence: TGTGCCAGCAGCCCCTCCGGGACTAGCGGTTACGAGCAGTACTTC.